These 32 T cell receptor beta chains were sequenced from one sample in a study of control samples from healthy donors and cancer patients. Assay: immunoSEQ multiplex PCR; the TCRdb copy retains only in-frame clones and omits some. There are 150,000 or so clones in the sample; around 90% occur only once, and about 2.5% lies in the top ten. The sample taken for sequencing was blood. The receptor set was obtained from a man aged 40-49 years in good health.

The CDR3 DNA follows: TGTGCCAGCAGCTTAGCTCCTAACGTGGGGACAGGGGTGTATGGCTACACCTTC. Protein: CASSLAPNVGTGVYGYTF. This chain uses TRBV11-2 with TRBJ1-2; 10 bases line up with TRBD1. This CDR3 is built from 18 residues. The J segment lost 5 bases and the V segment lost 1 base, leaving 13 bases of the junction unmatched. The germline gives CDR1 SGHAT, CDR2 FQNNGV.

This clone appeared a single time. This chain's CDR3 is CASFPGTRQETQYF. As DNA, the CDR3 is TGCGCCAGCTTCCCCGGGACCCGGCAAGAGACCCAGTACTTC. This rearrangement joins TRBV5-1 to TRBJ2-5; D could derive from TRBD1 or TRBD2 (5 bases each). The CDR3 has 14 residues. CDR1 is SGHRS, CDR2 YFSETQ, per germline. V was cut by 7 bases and J by 2 bases, with 15 bases left in between.

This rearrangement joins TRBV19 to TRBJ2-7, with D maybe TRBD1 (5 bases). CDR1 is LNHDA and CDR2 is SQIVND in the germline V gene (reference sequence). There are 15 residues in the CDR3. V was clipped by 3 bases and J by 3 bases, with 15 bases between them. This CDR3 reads CASSMGIGADYEQYF. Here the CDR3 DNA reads TGTGCCAGTAGTATGGGAATAGGGGCCGACTACGAGCAGTACTTC.

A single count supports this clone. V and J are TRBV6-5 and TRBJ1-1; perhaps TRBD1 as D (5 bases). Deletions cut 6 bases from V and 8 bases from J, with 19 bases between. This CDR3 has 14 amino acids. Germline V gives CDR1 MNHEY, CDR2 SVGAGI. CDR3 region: CASRGLRFRGEAFF. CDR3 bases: TGTGCCAGCAGGGGACTGAGGTTTCGGGGCGAAGCTTTCTTT.

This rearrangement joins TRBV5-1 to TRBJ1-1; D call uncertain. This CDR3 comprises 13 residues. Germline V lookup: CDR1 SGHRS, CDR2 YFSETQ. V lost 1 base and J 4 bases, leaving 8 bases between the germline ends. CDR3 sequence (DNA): TGCGCCAGCAGCTTGAGGGTAGGCACTGAAGCTTTCTTT. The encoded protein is CASSLRVGTEAFF.

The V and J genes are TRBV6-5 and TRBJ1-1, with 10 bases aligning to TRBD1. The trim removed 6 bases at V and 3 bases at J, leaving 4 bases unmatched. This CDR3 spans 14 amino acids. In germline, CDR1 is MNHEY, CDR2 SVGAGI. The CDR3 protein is CASRTGGSDTEAFF. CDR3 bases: TGTGCCAGCAGGACAGGGGGCTCCGACACTGAAGCTTTCTTT.

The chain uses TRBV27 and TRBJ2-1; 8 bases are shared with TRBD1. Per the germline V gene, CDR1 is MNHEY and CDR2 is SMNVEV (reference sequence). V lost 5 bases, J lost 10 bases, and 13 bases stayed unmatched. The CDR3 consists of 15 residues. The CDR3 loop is CASSLLAWDRQEQFF. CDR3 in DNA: TGTGCCAGCAGTCTCTTGGCCTGGGACAGGCAGGAGCAGTTCTTC.

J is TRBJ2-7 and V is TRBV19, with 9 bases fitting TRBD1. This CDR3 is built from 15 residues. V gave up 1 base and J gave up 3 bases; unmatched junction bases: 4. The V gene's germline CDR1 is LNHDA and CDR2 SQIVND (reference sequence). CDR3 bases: TGTGCCAGTAGTATAGCTGGACAGGGGTTCTACGAGCAGTACTTC. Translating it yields CASSIAGQGFYEQYF.

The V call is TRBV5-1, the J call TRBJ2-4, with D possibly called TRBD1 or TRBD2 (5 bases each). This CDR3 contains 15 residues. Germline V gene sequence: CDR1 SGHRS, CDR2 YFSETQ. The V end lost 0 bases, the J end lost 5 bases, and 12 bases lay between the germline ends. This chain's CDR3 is CASSLESLGENIQYF. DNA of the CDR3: TGCGCCAGCAGCTTGGAGTCATTGGGGGAAAACATTCAGTACTTC.

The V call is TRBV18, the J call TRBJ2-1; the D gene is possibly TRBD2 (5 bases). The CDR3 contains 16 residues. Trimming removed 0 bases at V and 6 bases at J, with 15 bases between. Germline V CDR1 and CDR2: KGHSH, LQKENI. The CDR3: CASSPPDGLILNEQFF. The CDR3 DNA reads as TGTGCCAGCTCACCACCAGATGGACTCATCCTCAATGAGCAGTTCTTC.

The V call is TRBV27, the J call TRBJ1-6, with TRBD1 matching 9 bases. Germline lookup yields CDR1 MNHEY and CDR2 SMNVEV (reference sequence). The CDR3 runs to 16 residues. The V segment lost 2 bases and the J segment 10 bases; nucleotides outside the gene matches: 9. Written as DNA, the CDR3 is TGTGCCAGCAGTTTAATCGGGACAGGGAGTGAGTCACCCCTCCACTTT. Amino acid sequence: CASSLIGTGSESPLHF.

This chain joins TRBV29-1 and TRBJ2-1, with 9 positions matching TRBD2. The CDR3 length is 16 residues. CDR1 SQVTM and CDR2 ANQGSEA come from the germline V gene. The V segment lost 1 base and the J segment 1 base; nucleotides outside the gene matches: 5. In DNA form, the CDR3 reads TGCAGCGTTGAAGGACTAGCGGACTTTTCCTACAATGAGCAGTTCTTC. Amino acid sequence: CSVEGLADFSYNEQFF.

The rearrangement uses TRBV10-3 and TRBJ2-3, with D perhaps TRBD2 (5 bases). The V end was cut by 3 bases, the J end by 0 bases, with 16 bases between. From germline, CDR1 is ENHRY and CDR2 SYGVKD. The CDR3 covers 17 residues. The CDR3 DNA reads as TGTGCCATCAGTGACAGTGCGCGGGTACTTAGCACAGATACGCAGTATTTT. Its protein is CAISDSARVLSTDTQYF.

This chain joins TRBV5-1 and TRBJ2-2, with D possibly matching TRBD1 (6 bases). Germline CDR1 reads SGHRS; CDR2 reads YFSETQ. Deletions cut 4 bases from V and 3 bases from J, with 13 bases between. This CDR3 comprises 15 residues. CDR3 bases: TGCGCCAGCAGCCTCACAGGGTTGGACACCGGGGAGCTGTTTTTT. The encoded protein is CASSLTGLDTGELFF.

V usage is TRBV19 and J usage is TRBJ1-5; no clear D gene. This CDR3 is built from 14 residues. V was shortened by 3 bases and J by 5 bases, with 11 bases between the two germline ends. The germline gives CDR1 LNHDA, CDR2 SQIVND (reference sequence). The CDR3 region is CASSIFQSHQPQHF. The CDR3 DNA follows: TGTGCCAGTAGTATCTTCCAGTCGCATCAGCCCCAGCATTTT. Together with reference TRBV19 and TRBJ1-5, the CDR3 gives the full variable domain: DGGITQSPKYLFRKEGQNVTLSCEQNLNHDAMYWYRQDPGQGLRLIYYSQIVNDFQKGDIAEGYSVSREKKESFPLTVTSAQKNPTAFYLCASSIFQSHQPQHFGDGTRLSIL.

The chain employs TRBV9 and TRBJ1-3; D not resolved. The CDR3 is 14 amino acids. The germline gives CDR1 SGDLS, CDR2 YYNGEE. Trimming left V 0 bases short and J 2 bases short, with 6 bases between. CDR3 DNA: TGTGCCAGCAGCGTAGACCGCCCTGGAAACACCATATATTTT. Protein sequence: CASSVDRPGNTIYF.

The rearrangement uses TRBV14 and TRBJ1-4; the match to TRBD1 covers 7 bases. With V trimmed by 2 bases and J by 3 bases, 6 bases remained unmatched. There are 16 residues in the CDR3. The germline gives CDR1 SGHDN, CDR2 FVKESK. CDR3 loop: CASSQNWGQPNEKLFF. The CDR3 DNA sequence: TGTGCCAGCAGCCAAAACTGGGGACAGCCTAATGAAAAACTGTTTTTT.

The CDR3 region is CASKRSGGGYGYTF. The CDR3, as DNA: TGTGCCAGCAAGCGGTCGGGAGGTGGCTATGGCTACACCTTC. V is TRBV27 and J is TRBJ1-2; D ambiguous. Germline V gene lookup returns CDR1 MNHEY and CDR2 SMNVEV (reference sequence). The germline V and J ends were trimmed by 7 bases and 4 bases, with 16 bases remaining between them. The CDR3 covers 14 residues.

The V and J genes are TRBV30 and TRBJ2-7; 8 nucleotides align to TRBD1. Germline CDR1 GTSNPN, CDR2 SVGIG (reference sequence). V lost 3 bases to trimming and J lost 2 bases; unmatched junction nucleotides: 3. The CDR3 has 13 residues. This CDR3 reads CAWRGQAPYEQYF. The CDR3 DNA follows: TGTGCCTGGAGGGGACAGGCCCCCTACGAGCAGTACTTC.

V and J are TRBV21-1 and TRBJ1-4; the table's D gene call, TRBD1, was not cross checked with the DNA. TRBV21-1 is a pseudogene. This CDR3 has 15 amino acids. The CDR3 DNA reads TGTGCCAGCAGCCCACGGACAGCCAAAAATGAAAAACTGTTTTTT. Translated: CASSPRTAKNEKLFF.

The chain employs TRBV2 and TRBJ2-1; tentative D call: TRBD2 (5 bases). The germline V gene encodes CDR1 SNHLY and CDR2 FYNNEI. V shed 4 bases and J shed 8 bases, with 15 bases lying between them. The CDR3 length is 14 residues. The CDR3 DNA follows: TGTGCCAGCAGTGGACTACTTGTTTATGATGAGCAGTTCTTC. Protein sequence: CASSGLLVYDEQFF.

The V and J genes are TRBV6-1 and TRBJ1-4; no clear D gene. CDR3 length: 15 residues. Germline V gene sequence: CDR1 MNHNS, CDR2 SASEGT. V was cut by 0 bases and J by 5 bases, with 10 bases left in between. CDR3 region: CASSEARDRNEKLFF. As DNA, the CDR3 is TGTGCCAGCAGTGAAGCGCGTGACCGAAATGAAAAACTGTTTTTT.

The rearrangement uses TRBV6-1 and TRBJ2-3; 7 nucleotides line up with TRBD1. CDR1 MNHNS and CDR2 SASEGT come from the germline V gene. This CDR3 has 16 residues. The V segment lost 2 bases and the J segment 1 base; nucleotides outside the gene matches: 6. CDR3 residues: CASSELRQGGTDTQYF. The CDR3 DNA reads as TGTGCCAGCAGTGAACTCAGACAGGGTGGCACAGATACGCAGTATTTT.

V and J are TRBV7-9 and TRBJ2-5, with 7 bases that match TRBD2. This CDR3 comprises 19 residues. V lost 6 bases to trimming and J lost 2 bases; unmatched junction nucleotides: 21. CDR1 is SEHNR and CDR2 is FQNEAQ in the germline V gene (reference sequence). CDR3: CASSWGLGARGVEQETQYF. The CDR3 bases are TGTGCCAGCAGTTGGGGCCTAGGGGCCCGGGGGGTTGAGCAAGAGACCCAGTACTTC.

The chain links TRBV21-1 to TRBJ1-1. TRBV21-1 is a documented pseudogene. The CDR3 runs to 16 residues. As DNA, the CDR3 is TGTGCCAGCAGCTCACATTTTGGGTGCCAGAACACTGAAGCTTTCTTT. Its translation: CASSSHFGCQNTEAFF.

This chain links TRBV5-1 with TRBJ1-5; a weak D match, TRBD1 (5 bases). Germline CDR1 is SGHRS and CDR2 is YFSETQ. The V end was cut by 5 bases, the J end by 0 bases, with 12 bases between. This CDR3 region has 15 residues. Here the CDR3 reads CASSWGDYSNQPQHF. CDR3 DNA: TGCGCCAGCAGTTGGGGGGATTATAGCAATCAGCCCCAGCATTTT.

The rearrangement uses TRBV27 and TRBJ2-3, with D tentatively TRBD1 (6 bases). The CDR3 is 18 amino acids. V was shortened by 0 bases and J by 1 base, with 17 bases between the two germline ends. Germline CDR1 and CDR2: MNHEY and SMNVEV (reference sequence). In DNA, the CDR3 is TGTGCCAGCAGTTTATCTTGGAAGACAGGCGGCGGCACAGATACGCAGTATTTT. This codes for CASSLSWKTGGGTDTQYF.

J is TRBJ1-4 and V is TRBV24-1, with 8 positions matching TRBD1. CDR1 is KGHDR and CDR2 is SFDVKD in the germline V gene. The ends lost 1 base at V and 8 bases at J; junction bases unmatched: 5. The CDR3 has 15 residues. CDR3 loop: CATSDFSGGDEKLFF. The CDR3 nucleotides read TGTGCCACCAGTGATTTTTCAGGGGGCGACGAAAAACTGTTTTTT.

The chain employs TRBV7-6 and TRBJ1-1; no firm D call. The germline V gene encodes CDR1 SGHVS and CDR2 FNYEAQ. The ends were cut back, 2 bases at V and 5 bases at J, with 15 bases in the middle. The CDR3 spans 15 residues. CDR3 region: CASSLISPGETEAFF. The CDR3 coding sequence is TGTGCCAGCAGCTTAATATCCCCCGGGGAGACTGAAGCTTTCTTT.

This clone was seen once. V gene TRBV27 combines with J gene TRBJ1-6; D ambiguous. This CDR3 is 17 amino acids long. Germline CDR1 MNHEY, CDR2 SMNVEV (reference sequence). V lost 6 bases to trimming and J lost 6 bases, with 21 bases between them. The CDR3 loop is CASSFLPSRAFNSPLHF. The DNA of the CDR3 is TGTGCCAGCAGCTTCCTACCTTCTCGGGCCTTTAATTCACCCCTCCACTTT.

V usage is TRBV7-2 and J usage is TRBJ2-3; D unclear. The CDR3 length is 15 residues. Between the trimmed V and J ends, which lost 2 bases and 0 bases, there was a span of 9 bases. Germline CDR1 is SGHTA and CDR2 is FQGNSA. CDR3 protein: CASSLIGSSTDTQYF. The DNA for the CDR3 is TGTGCCAGCAGCTTAATAGGGTCTAGCACAGATACGCAGTATTTT.

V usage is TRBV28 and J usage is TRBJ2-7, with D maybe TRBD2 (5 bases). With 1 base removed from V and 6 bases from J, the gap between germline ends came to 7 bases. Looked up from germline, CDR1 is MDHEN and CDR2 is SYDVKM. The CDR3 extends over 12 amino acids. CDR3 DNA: TGTGCCAGCAGTTTATTGAGGGCCGAGCAGTACTTC. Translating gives CASSLLRAEQYF.